This TCR beta chain was identified during a study of shared clonotypes between healthy human individuals. Study-level findings and limits: Rarefaction gave evidence that sorted-subset sequencing remained incomplete despite large depth. Non-shared clonotypes were found to have lower generation probabilities than the clonotypes that were shared by all four of the sorted-subset donors.

About this clone itself: Its specificity is not known.

The ends lost 4 bases at V and 9 bases at J; junction bases unmatched: 13. The CDR3 totals 15 residues. Germline CDR1 reads SGDLS; CDR2 reads YYNGEE. TCRdb keeps only in-frame clones here, not all; method: immunoSEQ multiplex PCR. This table holds 600,000 or so clones, 95% to 98% found once. Terminally differentiated effector memory CD45RA+ cells were left out of the naive CD8 fraction, which was CD45RO-negative and positively selected for CCR7. Sequencing used naive CD8+ T cells sorted from blood. This clonotype was sampled from a man under 40 in good health. The rearrangement joins TRBV9 to TRBJ2-1; TRBD1 matches 7 bases. CDR3 coding DNA: TGTGCCAGCAGCCGCTGGGACAGTGGCGCCGGTGAGCAGTTCTTC. It yields the protein CASSRWDSGAGEQFF.